The rows below give T cell receptor beta chains drawn from one sample of a study of CXCR3-negative and CXCR3-positive naive CD8 T cells. TCRdb reprocessed the 5' RACE reads, keeping one entry per CDR3 protein, no DNA. Recorded for this sample: thousands of distinct CDR3 sequences. What was sequenced was naive CXCR3+ CD8+ T cells from blood. The source of these receptors is a human donor in good health. Some clones in this sample may be carry-over from other donors' samples. Each CDR3 is given with its conserved first and last residue. Some rows mark clone size as missing; the rest say once, few, many or name a class of expanded clone.

size | J | V | CDR3
NA | TRBJ2-7 | TRBV6-1 | CASSERSAYEQYF
medium-sized | TRBJ2-7 | TRBV29-1 | CSVEPRRGYEQYF
NA | TRBJ2-1 | TRBV29-1 | CSALPGGGKYNEQFF
NA | TRBJ2-7 | TRBV7-9 | CASSTTTYQEAGLIYEQYF
NA | TRBJ2-7 | TRBV6-5 | CASSSYGTYEQYF
NA | TRBJ1-5 | TRBV9 | CASSESGGTGQPQHF
medium-sized | TRBJ2-1 | TRBV29-1 | CSVDGVDSKYNEQFF
NA | TRBJ2-5 | TRBV29-1 | CSVEDLGGAREIQYF
NA | TRBJ1-4 | TRBV7-6 | CASSLGQGLDEKLFF
medium-sized | TRBJ1-2 | TRBV7-9 | CASSFRDRENGYTF
medium-sized | TRBJ1-1 | TRBV7-8 | CASTETGGGTEAFF
NA | TRBJ1-4 | TRBV2 | CASRAQGISNEKLFF
NA | TRBJ1-4 | TRBV12-3/TRBV12-4 | CASSPGTASEKLFF
NA | TRBJ2-7 | TRBV7-9 | CASSLVGAGTYEQYF
NA | TRBJ1-4 | TRBV20-1 | CSARSRQATNEKLFF
NA | TRBJ2-7 | TRBV29-1 | CSVEDRQYEQYF
NA | TRBJ1-1 | TRBV6-2/TRBV6-3 | CASHLGYEATEAFF
NA | TRBJ2-3 | TRBV7-8 | CATHFYRGEGDTQYF
NA | TRBJ2-7 | TRBV5-6 | CASSPRRLALLSYEQYF
NA | TRBJ1-2 | TRBV28 | CASSLVPRDRVGYTF
NA | TRBJ2-3 | TRBV29-1 | CSVEDPGASTNTQYF
medium-sized | TRBJ1-5 | TRBV20-1 | CVSTGGSNQPQHF
medium-sized | TRBJ2-7 | TRBV20-1 | CSAREWVTSYEQYF
medium-sized | TRBJ1-1 | TRBV14 | CASSLKGNRGTEAFF
medium-sized | TRBJ2-7 | TRBV5-1 | CASSLVGTGVYEQYF
NA | TRBJ2-1 | TRBV29-1 | CSVTGTSGYNEQFF
NA | TRBJ2-5 | TRBV7-9 | CASSLALGEETQYF
medium-sized | TRBJ2-5 | TRBV7-6 | CASSLEELLVAGDSQETQYF
NA | TRBJ1-2 | TRBV29-1 | CSVEGFSYGYTF
NA | TRBJ2-1 | TRBV12-5 | CASGFRPMGADEQFF
NA | TRBJ2-7 | TRBV29-1 | CSVGGDQWGSYEQYF
medium-sized | TRBJ2-5 | TRBV5-5 | CASSLAQDSQETQYF
medium-sized | TRBJ2-5 | TRBV5-1 | CASRVLAGYQETQYF
NA | TRBJ2-1 | TRBV7-2 | CASSLDVPGALEQFF
NA | TRBJ2-7 | TRBV10-2 | CASSQAGPYEQYF
medium-sized | TRBJ2-5 | TRBV11-2 | CASSLGPGLAETQYF
NA | TRBJ2-3 | TRBV14 | CASSLWTSADTQYF
NA | TRBJ2-5 | TRBV29-1 | CSVEVRETQYF
NA | TRBJ1-2 | TRBV29-1 | CSVPPVGGPKPNYGYTF
NA | TRBJ2-1 | TRBV28 | CAIRSGAYNEQFF
NA | TRBJ1-5 | TRBV18 | CASSPPSGGTGQPQHF
medium-sized | TRBJ1-1 | TRBV9 | CASSQNREEGNTEAFF
NA | TRBJ2-6 | TRBV19 | CASHLGLSGANVLTF